The 19 T cell receptor beta chains in this list originate from one sample, sequenced in a study of T cells in Graves' hyperthyroidism and ophthalmopathy. Amplification of TCR beta CDR3 regions was performed using RNA transcripts as template. Initially, a first-round RT-PCR of the TCR CDR3 employed the HTBI primer set. TCRdb re-analysed the multiplex PCR reads in MiXCR, keeping a single row per CDR3 protein. The table shows about 640,000 distinct CDR3 sequences, with less than 25% occurring only once. Input material: blood. The receptors shown here come from a man aged 30 to 45 with Graves' ophthalmopathy.

This clonotype has a count of ten or more. The J gene is TRBJ2-5, the V gene TRBV20-1; TRBD1 agrees at 7 bases. This CDR3 spans 14 amino acids. In germline, CDR1 is DFQATT, CDR2 SNEGSKA (reference sequence). V gave up 2 bases and J gave up 4 bases; unmatched junction bases: 7. Written as DNA, the CDR3 is TGCAGTGCTAGACGGCAGGGGGTCCCAGAGACCCAGTACTTC. Protein product: CSARRQGVPETQYF.

The chain uses TRBV29-1 and TRBJ1-3, with 8 bases that match TRBD1. CDR1 is SQVTM, CDR2 ANQGSEA, per germline. Losses at the gene ends were 0 bases for V and 4 bases for J; bases not matched to a gene: 2. The CDR3 sequence is 14 residues long. CDR3 in DNA: TGCAGCGTTGAAGACAGGGGGCCGGGAAACACCATATATTTT. Amino acids: CSVEDRGPGNTIYF.

This chain joins TRBV7-6 and TRBJ2-2; TRBD2 matches 7 bases. This CDR3 is 17 amino acids long. The V segment lost 1 base and the J segment 0 bases; nucleotides outside the gene matches: 5. Germline loops: CDR1 SGHVS, CDR2 FNYEAQ. CDR3 in DNA: TGTGCCAGCAGCTTAGGCACTAGCGAAGCGAACACCGGGGAGCTGTTTTTT. Translated, it gives CASSLGTSEANTGELFF.

The chain combines TRBV19 with TRBJ2-7, with 9 bases matching TRBD2. J lost 6 bases, V lost 3 bases, and 3 bases had no gene match. Germline-derived CDR1 and CDR2 are LNHDA and SQIVND (reference sequence). The CDR3 runs to 13 residues. This CDR3 reads CASSMASGTEQYF. The CDR3, as DNA: TGTGCCAGTAGTATGGCTAGCGGGACCGAGCAGTACTTC. Variable domain in full (rest from reference TRBV19 and TRBJ2-7): DGGITQSPKYLFRKEGQNVTLSCEQNLNHDAMYWYRQDPGQGLRLIYYSQIVNDFQKGDIAEGYSVSREKKESFPLTVTSAQKNPTAFYLCASSMASGTEQYFGPGTRLTVT.

The chain recombines TRBV5-6 with TRBJ2-7; D is ambiguous. Germline V CDR1 and CDR2: SGHDT, YYEEEE. This CDR3 has 14 amino acids. Trimming removed 1 base from V and 0 bases from J, with 8 bases in between. The CDR3 nucleotides are TGTGCCAGCAGCTTGTACCCGAGCTCCTACGAGCAGTACTTC. Its protein is CASSLYPSSYEQYF.

The table lists this clonotype with many counts. The J gene is TRBJ2-2, the V gene TRBV7-8, with a tentative D call TRBD1 (5 bases). The V gene lost 1 base and the J gene lost 7 bases, with 10 bases spanning the gap. There are 14 residues in the CDR3. Germline CDR1 is SGHVS and CDR2 is FQNEAQ. CDR3 nucleotides: TGTGCCAGCAGCTTAGGCAGGGTAGTCGGGGAGCTGTTTTTT. Translating gives CASSLGRVVGELFF.

The rearrangement joins TRBV12-3 or TRBV12-4 to TRBJ2-4, with TRBD1 matching 10 bases. CDR3 length: 15 residues. V was clipped by 6 bases and J by 7 bases; unmatched bases: 9. The CDR3 protein is CASSRDRGGWNIQYF. The CDR3 DNA reads TGTGCCAGCAGCCGGGACAGGGGAGGTTGGAACATTCAGTACTTC.

In the case of this clonotype: At one end the junction does not follow the germline gene, possibly because of a read error. This sequence joins TRBV7-2 and TRBJ2-6; either TRBD1 or TRBD2 may fit D (5 bases each). This CDR3 contains 14 residues. Germline V gene lookup returns CDR1 SGHTA and CDR2 FQGNSA. CDR3 nucleotide sequence: TGTGCCAGCAGCTTAGTAATGGGGGAGACGCATCTGGCTTTC. It encodes CASSLVMGETHLAF.

J is TRBJ1-1 and V is TRBV19; no reliable D call. Trimming pared 6 bases from V and 0 bases from J, leaving 11 bases between. Germline V gives CDR1 LNHDA, CDR2 SQIVND (reference sequence). The CDR3 runs to 14 residues. CDR3 amino acids: CASREQRMNTEAFF. As DNA, the CDR3 is TGTGCCAGTAGAGAGCAACGGATGAACACTGAAGCTTTCTTT.

This clonotype has a handful of counts. This chain joins TRBV7-9 and TRBJ2-4; 7 bases fit TRBD2. With V trimmed by 5 bases and J by 0 bases, 7 bases remained unmatched. The germline CDR1 and CDR2 sequences are SEHNR and FQNEAQ (reference sequence). The CDR3 runs to 16 residues. The CDR3 nucleotides are TGTGCCAGCAGCAGTACTAGCGATCTAGCCAAAAACATTCAGTACTTC. This sequence encodes CASSSTSDLAKNIQYF.

This clonotype has a count of ten or more. This chain joins TRBV6-1 and TRBJ1-1; D is unresolved. There are 15 residues in the CDR3. Trimming took off 7 bases at V and 0 bases at J, with 15 bases between the two ends. Germline V gives CDR1 MNHNS, CDR2 SASEGT. CDR3 amino acids: CASISLRVLNTEAFF. CDR3 nucleotides: TGTGCCAGCATCTCCTTGAGGGTGCTGAACACTGAAGCTTTCTTT.

This clonotype was detected a few times. The chain links TRBV4-1 to TRBJ2-5, with 9 nucleotides matching TRBD2. Germline CDR1 MGHRA, CDR2 YSYEKL. The CDR3 runs 15 residues. With 5 bases clipped from V and 5 bases from J, the junction kept 9 bases outside the gene matches. The CDR3 nucleotides are TGCGCCAGCAGCTATAGCGGGAGTAGTGGGGAGACCCAGTACTTC. This codes for CASSYSGSSGETQYF.

This clonotype was detected only a few times. This chain joins TRBV28 and TRBJ1-6; 8 bases agree with TRBD1. V shed 8 bases and J 8 bases; nucleotides not matched to a gene: 8. This CDR3 is built from 14 residues. CDR1 and CDR2 from the germline V gene are MDHEN and SYDVKM. CDR3 residues: CASRRQGYDSPLHF. CDR3 sequence (DNA): TGTGCCAGCCGGCGACAGGGGTACGATTCACCCCTCCACTTT.

This clonotype was seen more than once but under ten times. The rearrangement joins TRBV28 to TRBJ1-5, with no clear D. V lost 6 bases to trimming and J lost 4 bases, with 7 bases between them. CDR1 MDHEN and CDR2 SYDVKM come from the germline V gene. The CDR3 length is 12 residues. CDR3 nucleotides: TGTGCCAGCAGACGACAAAATCAGCCCCAGCATTTT. This encodes CASRRQNQPQHF.

This chain connects TRBV20-1 to TRBJ2-3; perhaps TRBD2 as D (5 bases). V shed 6 bases and J shed 3 bases, with 16 bases lying between them. This CDR3 contains 14 residues. From germline, CDR1 is DFQATT and CDR2 SNEGSKA (reference sequence). CDR3 loop: CSAGASRGTDTQYF. The CDR3 coding sequence is TGCAGTGCGGGCGCTAGCCGTGGTACAGATACGCAGTATTTT.

This clonotype has just a few counts. This chain connects TRBV5-1 to TRBJ1-1; 9 bases fit TRBD1. J lost 3 bases, V lost 2 bases, and 8 bases had no gene match. CDR3 length equals 16 residues. Germline CDR1 is SGHRS and CDR2 is YFSETQ. DNA for the CDR3: TGCGCCAGCAGCTTCGGGACAGGGTCGGTTTACACTGAAGCTTTCTTT. As protein: CASSFGTGSVYTEAFF.

The sample holds a few counts of this clonotype. The chain joins TRBV27 to TRBJ2-3, with D possibly being TRBD1 or TRBD2 (5 bases each). Trimming removed 1 base at V and 4 bases at J, with 12 bases between. This CDR3 spans 15 amino acids. Germline V gene lookup returns CDR1 MNHEY and CDR2 SMNVEV (reference sequence). The CDR3 loop is CASSLYPGLSDTQYF. As DNA, the CDR3 is TGTGCCAGCAGTTTATATCCGGGGCTGTCAGATACGCAGTATTTT.

This clonotype was detected once. The chain links TRBV10-3 to TRBJ2-7; D is unclear. Trimming removed 4 bases from V and 6 bases from J, with 13 bases in between. In germline, CDR1 is ENHRY, CDR2 SYGVKD. The CDR3 consists of 13 residues. The CDR3 nucleotides read TGTGCCATCAGTGTTGAGCAAGGGCTCGAGCAGTACTTC. Translation: CAISVEQGLEQYF.

This clonotype was recorded at least ten times. The chain is built from TRBV10-3 and TRBJ1-2, with 8 positions matching TRBD1. Germline CDR1 ENHRY, CDR2 SYGVKD. V lost 4 bases to trimming and J lost 8 bases; unmatched junction nucleotides: 9. This CDR3 is 14 amino acids long. The CDR3 region is CAISAGQGVLGYTF. DNA for the CDR3: TGTGCCATCAGTGCAGGACAGGGCGTTCTAGGCTACACCTTC.